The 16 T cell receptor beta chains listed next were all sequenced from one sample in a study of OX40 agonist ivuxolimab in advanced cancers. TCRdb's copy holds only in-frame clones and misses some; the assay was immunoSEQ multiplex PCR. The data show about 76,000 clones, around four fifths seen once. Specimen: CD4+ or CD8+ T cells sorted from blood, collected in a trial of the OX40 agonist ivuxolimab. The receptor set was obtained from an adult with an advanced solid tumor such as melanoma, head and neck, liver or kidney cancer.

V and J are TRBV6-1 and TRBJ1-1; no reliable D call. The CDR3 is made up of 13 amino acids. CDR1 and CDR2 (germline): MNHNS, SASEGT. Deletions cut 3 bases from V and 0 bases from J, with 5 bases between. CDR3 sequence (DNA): TGTGCCAGCAGTGATATAATGAACACTGAAGCTTTCTTT. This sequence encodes CASSDIMNTEAFF.

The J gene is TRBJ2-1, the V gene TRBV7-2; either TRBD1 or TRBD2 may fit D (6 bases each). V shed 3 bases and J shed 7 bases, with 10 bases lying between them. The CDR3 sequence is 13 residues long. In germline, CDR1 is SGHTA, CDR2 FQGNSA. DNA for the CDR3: TGTGCCAGCAGCTTCAAAGGGGGGAATGAGCAGTTCTTC. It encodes CASSFKGGNEQFF.

The CDR3 here is CATSLYDRGYGYTF. Written as DNA, the CDR3 is TGTGCCACCAGCCTTTACGACAGGGGCTATGGCTACACCTTC. The chain recombines TRBV15 with TRBJ1-2, with 8 nucleotides matching TRBD1. Germline lookup yields CDR1 LNHNV and CDR2 YYDKDF (reference sequence). V lost 5 bases and J lost 4; bases outside the gene matches: 6. The CDR3 contains 14 residues.

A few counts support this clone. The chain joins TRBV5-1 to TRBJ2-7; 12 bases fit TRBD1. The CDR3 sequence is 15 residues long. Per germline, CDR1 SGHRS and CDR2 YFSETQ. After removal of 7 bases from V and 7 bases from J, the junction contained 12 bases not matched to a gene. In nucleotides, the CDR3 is TGCGCCAGCGAAGGGACAGGGGGCGCAGGATATGAGCAGTACTTC. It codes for CASEGTGGAGYEQYF.

The CDR3 spells CASSWGQGLLGYTF. The CDR3 DNA reads TGTGCCAGCAGTTGGGGACAGGGGTTACTTGGCTACACCTTC. The rearrangement links TRBV6-6 to TRBJ1-2; 10 nucleotides agree with TRBD1. The germline V gene encodes CDR1 MNHNY and CDR2 SVGAGI (reference sequence). This CDR3 region has 14 residues. V gave up 4 bases and J gave up 7 bases; unmatched junction bases: 6.

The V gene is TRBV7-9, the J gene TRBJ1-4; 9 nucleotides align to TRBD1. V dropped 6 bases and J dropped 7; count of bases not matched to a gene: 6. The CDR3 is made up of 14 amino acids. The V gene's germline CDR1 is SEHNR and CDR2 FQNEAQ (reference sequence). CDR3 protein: CASRKGQGGEKLFF. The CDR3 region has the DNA TGTGCCAGCAGGAAGGGACAGGGCGGTGAAAAACTGTTTTTT.

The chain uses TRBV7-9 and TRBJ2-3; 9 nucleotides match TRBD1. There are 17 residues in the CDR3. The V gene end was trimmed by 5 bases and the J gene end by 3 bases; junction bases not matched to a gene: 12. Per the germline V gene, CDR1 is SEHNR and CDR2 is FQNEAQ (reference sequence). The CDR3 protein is CASSIRRGQGRTDTQYF. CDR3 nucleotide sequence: TGTGCCAGCAGCATAAGGAGGGGACAGGGTCGAACAGATACGCAGTATTTT. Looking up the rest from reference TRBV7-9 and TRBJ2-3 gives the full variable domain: DTGVSQNPRHKITKRGQNVTFRCDPISEHNRLYWYRQTLGQGPEFLTYFQNEAQLEKSRLLSDRFSAERPKGSFSTLEIQRTEQGDSAMYLCASSIRRGQGRTDTQYFGPGTRLTVL.

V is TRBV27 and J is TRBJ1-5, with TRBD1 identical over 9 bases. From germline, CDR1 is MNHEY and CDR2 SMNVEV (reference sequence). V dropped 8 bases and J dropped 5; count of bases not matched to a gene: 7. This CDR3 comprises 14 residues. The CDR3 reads CASGRDREDQPQHF. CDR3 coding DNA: TGTGCCAGCGGCCGGGACAGGGAGGATCAGCCCCAGCATTTT.

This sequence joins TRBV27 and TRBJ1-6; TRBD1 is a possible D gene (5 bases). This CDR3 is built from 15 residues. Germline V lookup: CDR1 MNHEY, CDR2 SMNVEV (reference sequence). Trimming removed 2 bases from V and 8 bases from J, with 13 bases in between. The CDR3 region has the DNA TGTGCCAGCAGTTTAAGGGCCAGGGCTGATTCACCCCTCCACTTT. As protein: CASSLRARADSPLHF.

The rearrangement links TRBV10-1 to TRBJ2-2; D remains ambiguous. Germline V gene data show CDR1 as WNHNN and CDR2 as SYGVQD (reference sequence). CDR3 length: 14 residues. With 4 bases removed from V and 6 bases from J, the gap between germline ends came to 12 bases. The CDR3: CASSGSIGAGELFF. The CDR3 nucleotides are TGCGCCAGCAGTGGAAGTATTGGCGCCGGGGAGCTGTTTTTT.

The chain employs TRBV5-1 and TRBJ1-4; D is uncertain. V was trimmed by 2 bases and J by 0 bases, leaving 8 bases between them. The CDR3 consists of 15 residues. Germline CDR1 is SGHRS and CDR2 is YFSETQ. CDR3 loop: CASSLEGATNEKLFF. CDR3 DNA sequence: TGCGCCAGCAGCTTAGAGGGTGCAACTAATGAAAAACTGTTTTTT. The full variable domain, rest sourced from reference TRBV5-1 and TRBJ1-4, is KAGVTQTPRYLIKTRGQQVTLSCSPISGHRSVSWYQQTPGQGLQFLFEYFSETQRNKGNFPGRFSGRQFSNSRSEMNVSTLELGDSALYLCASSLEGATNEKLFFGSGTQLSVL.

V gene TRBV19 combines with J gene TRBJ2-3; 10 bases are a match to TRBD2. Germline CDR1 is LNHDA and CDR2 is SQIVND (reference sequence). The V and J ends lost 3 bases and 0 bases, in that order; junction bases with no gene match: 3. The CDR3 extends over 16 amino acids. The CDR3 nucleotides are TGTGCCAGTAGTATGTGGACTAGCGGTAGCACAGATACGCAGTATTTT. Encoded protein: CASSMWTSGSTDTQYF.

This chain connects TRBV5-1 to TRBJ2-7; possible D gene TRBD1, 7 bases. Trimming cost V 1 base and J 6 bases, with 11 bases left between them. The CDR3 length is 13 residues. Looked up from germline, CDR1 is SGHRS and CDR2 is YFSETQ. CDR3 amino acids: CASSLPGGGEQYF. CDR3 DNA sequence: TGCGCCAGCAGCTTGCCAGGGGGAGGCGAGCAGTACTTC.

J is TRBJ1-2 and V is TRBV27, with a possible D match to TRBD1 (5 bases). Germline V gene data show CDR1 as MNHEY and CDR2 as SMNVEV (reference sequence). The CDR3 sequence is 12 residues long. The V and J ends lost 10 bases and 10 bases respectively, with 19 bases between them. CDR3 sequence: CATSPDRRNYTF. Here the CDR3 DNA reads TGTGCCACCAGCCCCGACAGAAGAAACTACACCTTC.

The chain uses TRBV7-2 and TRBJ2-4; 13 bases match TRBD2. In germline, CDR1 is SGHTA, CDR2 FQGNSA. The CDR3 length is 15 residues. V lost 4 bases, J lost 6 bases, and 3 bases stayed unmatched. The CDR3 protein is CASSSTSGGGNIQYF. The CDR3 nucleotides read TGTGCCAGCAGCTCCACTAGCGGGGGGGGAAACATTCAGTACTTC. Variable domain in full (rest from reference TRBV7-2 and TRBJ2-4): GAGVSQSPSNKVTEKGKDVELRCDPISGHTALYWYRQSLGQGLEFLIYFQGNSAPDKSGLPSDRFSAERTGGSVSTLTIQRTQQEDSAVYLCASSSTSGGGNIQYFGAGTRLSVL.

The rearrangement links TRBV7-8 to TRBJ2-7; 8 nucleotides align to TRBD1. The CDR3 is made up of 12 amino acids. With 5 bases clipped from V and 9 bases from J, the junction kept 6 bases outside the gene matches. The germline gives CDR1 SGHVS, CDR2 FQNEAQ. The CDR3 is CASSTDREGQYF. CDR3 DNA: TGTGCCAGCAGCACGGACAGGGAAGGGCAGTACTTC. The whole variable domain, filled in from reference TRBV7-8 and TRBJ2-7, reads GAGVSQSPRYKVAKRGQDVALRCDPISGHVSLFWYQQALGQGPEFLTYFQNEAQLDKSGLPSDRFFAERPEGSVSTLKIQRTQQEDSAVYLCASSTDREGQYFGPGTRLTVT.